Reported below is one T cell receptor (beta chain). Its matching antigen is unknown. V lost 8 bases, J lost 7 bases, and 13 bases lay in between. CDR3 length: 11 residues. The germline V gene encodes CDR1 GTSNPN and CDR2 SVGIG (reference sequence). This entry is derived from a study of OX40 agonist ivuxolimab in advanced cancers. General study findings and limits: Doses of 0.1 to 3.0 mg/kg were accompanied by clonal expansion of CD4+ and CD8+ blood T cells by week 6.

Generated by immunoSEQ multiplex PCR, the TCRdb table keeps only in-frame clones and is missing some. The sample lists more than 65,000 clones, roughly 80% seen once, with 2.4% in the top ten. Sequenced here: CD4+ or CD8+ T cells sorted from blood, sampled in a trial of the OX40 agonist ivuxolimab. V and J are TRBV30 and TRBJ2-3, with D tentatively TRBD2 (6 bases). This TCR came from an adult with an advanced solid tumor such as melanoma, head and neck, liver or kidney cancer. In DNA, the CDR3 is TGTGCCCTGACTAGTTTAAATACGCAGTATTTT. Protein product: CALTSLNTQYF.